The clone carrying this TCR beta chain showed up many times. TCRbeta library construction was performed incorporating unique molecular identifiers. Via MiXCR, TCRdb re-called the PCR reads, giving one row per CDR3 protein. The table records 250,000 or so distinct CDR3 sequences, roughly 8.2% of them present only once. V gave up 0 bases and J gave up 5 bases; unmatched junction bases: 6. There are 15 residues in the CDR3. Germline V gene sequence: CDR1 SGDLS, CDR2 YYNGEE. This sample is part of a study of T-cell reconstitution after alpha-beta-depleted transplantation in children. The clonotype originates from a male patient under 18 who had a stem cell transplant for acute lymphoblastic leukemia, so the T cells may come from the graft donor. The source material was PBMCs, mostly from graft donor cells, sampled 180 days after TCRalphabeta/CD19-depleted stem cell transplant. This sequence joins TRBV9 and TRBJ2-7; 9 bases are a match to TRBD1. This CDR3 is CASSVEGDRADEQYF. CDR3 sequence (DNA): TGTGCCAGCAGCGTAGAAGGGGACAGGGCAGACGAGCAGTACTTC. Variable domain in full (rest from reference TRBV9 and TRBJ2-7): DSGVTQTPKHLITATGQRVTLRCSPRSGDLSVYWYQQSLDQGLQFLIQYYNGEERAKGNILERFSAQQFPDLHSELNLSSLELGDSALYFCASSVEGDRADEQYFGPGTRLTVT.